The 10 T cell receptor beta chains below come from one sample, sequenced in a study of blood T cell repertoires in COVID-19. TCRdb's copy holds only in-frame clones and misses some; the assay was immunoSEQ multiplex PCR. Of around 140,000 clones in the sample, around 81% were seen once. Sequenced material: peripheral blood. These receptors were taken from a human donor in a cohort sampled during active COVID-19.

This chain connects TRBV5-1 to TRBJ2-3, with 9 positions matching TRBD2. The germline V gene has CDR1 SGHRS and CDR2 YFSETQ. CDR3 size: 14 residues. V shed 4 bases and J 5 bases; nucleotides not matched to a gene: 5. The CDR3 nucleotides read TGCGCCAGCAGCCTAGGACTAGCGATAGATACGCAGTATTTT. This sequence encodes CASSLGLAIDTQYF. The variable domain in full, completed from reference TRBV5-1 and TRBJ2-3, reads KAGVTQTPRYLIKTRGQQVTLSCSPISGHRSVSWYQQTPGQGLQFLFEYFSETQRNKGNFPGRFSGRQFSNSRSEMNVSTLELGDSALYLCASSLGLAIDTQYFGPGTRLTVL.

The rearrangement joins TRBV7-3 to TRBJ2-1; TRBD2 matches at 9 bases. The CDR3 has 17 residues. Germline V gene data show CDR1 as SGHTA and CDR2 as FQGTGA. J was trimmed by 0 bases and V by 5 bases; bases with no gene match: 8. The CDR3 DNA reads TGTGCCAGCAGCACCCAACCGGGACTAGCCTCCTACAATGAGCAGTTCTTC. Translation gives CASSTQPGLASYNEQFF.

The chain couples TRBV27 to TRBJ2-7; D perhaps matches TRBD1 (5 bases). V was shortened by 6 bases and J by 0 bases, with 18 bases between the two germline ends. Germline-derived CDR1 and CDR2 are MNHEY and SMNVEV (reference sequence). CDR3 length: 16 residues. The CDR3 sequence is CASSPIWGARSYEQYF. The DNA for the CDR3 is TGTGCCAGCAGCCCGATATGGGGCGCTCGCTCCTACGAGCAGTACTTC.

The chain recombines TRBV20-1 with TRBJ1-1, with D unclear. The CDR3 loop spans 11 amino acids. Trimming cost V 0 bases and J 7 bases, with 6 bases left between them. The germline gives CDR1 DFQATT, CDR2 SNEGSKA (reference sequence). CDR3 loop: CSARDEGEAFF. CDR3 nucleotide sequence: TGCAGTGCTAGAGATGAGGGTGAAGCTTTCTTT.

The chain employs TRBV9 and TRBJ2-7; possibly TRBD2 for D (6 bases). There are 13 residues in the CDR3. Deletions cut 0 bases from V and 5 bases from J, with 9 bases between. Germline CDR1 reads SGDLS; CDR2 reads YYNGEE. CDR3 sequence reads: CASSVGLAHEQYF. In DNA, the CDR3 is TGTGCCAGCAGCGTAGGCCTAGCGCACGAGCAGTACTTC.

For this clone: At one boundary the junction diverges from the germline segment, which might be a read error. The chain has TRBV3-1 (or the pseudogene TRBV3-2) and TRBJ2-7; TRBD2 is a possible D gene (7 bases). In germline, CDR1 is LGHDT, CDR2 YNNKEL (reference sequence). The CDR3 is 13 amino acids. The CDR3: CASSPAGAVGPHF. The DNA of the CDR3 is TGTGCCAGCAGTCCTGCGGGGGCAGTGGGGCCCCACTTC.

This rearrangement joins TRBV3-1 (or the pseudogene TRBV3-2) to TRBJ1-5, with TRBD1 identical over 9 bases. The CDR3 is made up of 17 amino acids. Germline CDR1 is LGHDT and CDR2 is YNNKEL (reference sequence). V shed 1 base, J shed 0 bases, and the junction held 4 bases outside the gene matches. The CDR3 DNA reads TGTGCCAGCAGCCAAGGACAGGGGGAGTATAGCAATCAGCCCCAGCATTTT. It translates to CASSQGQGEYSNQPQHF.

This chain joins TRBV6-2 or TRBV6-3 and TRBJ2-2, with 15 positions matching TRBD2. V lost 6 bases, J lost 2 bases, and 10 bases stayed unmatched. CDR1 is MNHEY and CDR2 is SVGEGT in the germline V gene. The CDR3 is 19 residues long. The CDR3 coding sequence is TGTGCCAGCAGCGGGACTAGCGGGAGGACTAACACAAACACCGGGGAGCTGTTTTTT. It is translated as CASSGTSGRTNTNTGELFF.

The V call is TRBV5-5, the J call TRBJ2-7; 8 bases match TRBD2. The CDR3 covers 15 residues. With 4 bases clipped from V and 2 bases from J, the junction kept 8 bases outside the gene matches. Germline CDR1 reads SGHKS; CDR2 reads YYEKEE (reference sequence). CDR3: CASSHPGLGAYEQYF. In DNA form, the CDR3 reads TGTGCCAGCAGCCACCCGGGACTAGGAGCCTACGAGCAGTACTTC.

The chain has TRBV28 and TRBJ2-7; 7 positions agree with TRBD2. CDR1 is MDHEN and CDR2 is SYDVKM in the germline V gene. J was trimmed by 0 bases and V by 7 bases; bases with no gene match: 12. The CDR3 contains 16 residues. As DNA, the CDR3 is TGTGCCAGCATGGAGGCCCCGGGGGGTCTCTCCTACGAGCAGTACTTC. It specifies CASMEAPGGLSYEQYF.